This TCR beta chain stems from a study of sequential checkpoint blockade in melanoma. Study details: Arm A got nivolumab then ipilimumab; arm B the reverse, 1:1.

This CDR3 contains 13 residues. Germline V gene lookup returns CDR1 MNHNS and CDR2 SASEGT. V dropped 4 bases and J dropped 5 bases, with 12 bases sitting between them. Described treatment: randomized to nivolumab then ipilimumab (arm A) or the reverse (arm B). None of the patients previously received DNA-damaging chemotherapy. Assay used: immunoSEQ multiplex PCR; TCRdb lists only in-frame clones, some missing. The data show 20,000 to 25,000 clones, with about two thirds seen just once and around a fifth held by the top ten. The source was CD8+ T cells sorted from blood (inferred from file names), collected from a patient given nivolumab and ipilimumab in sequence. This receptor was taken from a human donor with melanoma. This chain uses TRBV6-1 with TRBJ2-7; D uncertain. The CDR3 region is CASSGHPFDEQYV. CDR3 nucleotides: TGTGCCAGCAGTGGACACCCTTTTGACGAGCAGTACGTC.